The 30 T cell receptor beta chains listed next were all sequenced from one sample in a study of cytomegalovirus exposure and HLA in healthy donors. A multiplex PCR was run with 60 Vbeta primers and 13 Jbeta primers. Repertoires were generated with immunoSEQ multiplex PCR, while TCRdb's copy carries only in-frame clones and drops some. The repertoire has 87,000 or so clones, 7.6% of them found once; the top ten carry under 3%. The sample taken for sequencing was PBMCs. These receptor sequences come from a man aged 50 to 60 in good health and CMV-seronegative.

This clone appeared a few times. This chain joins TRBV30 and TRBJ2-1, with TRBD2 matching 15 bases. The germline gives CDR1 GTSNPN, CDR2 SVGIG (reference sequence). The CDR3 runs to 17 residues. With V trimmed by 2 bases and J by 7 bases, 9 bases remained unmatched. The CDR3 DNA reads as TGTGCCTGGAGTCTACGAGGGGGGACTAGCGGGGGGAATGAGCAGTTCTTC. This codes for CAWSLRGGTSGGNEQFF. Full variable domain (outside the CDR3, taken from reference TRBV30 and TRBJ2-1): SQTIHQWPATLVQPVGSPLSLECTVEGTSNPNLYWYRQAAGRGLQLLFYSVGIGQISSEVPQNLSASRPQDRQFILSSKKLLLSDSGFYLCAWSLRGGTSGGNEQFFGPGTRLTVL.

The chain couples TRBV7-3 to TRBJ2-1; 8 bases align to TRBD1. This CDR3 region has 15 residues. V trimming: 5 bases; J trimming: 5 bases; junction bases outside the gene matches: 8. Germline V gene data show CDR1 as SGHTA and CDR2 as FQGTGA. The CDR3 nucleotides are TGTGCCAGCAGCCGGGACAGGCGACCCGACAATGAGCAGTTCTTC. Its translation is CASSRDRRPDNEQFF.

This clone was observed a single time. The rearrangement links TRBV6-4 to TRBJ2-3, with a weak D call TRBD2 (6 bases). V was cut by 2 bases and J by 2 bases, with 14 bases left in between. Germline V gene sequence: CDR1 MRHNA, CDR2 SNTAGT. This CDR3 spans 16 amino acids. The CDR3 sequence is CASSDGGSWDTDTQYF. Here the CDR3 DNA reads TGTGCCAGCAGTGACGGGGGGAGTTGGGACACAGATACGCAGTATTTT.

The V gene is TRBV2, the J gene TRBJ1-5, with 8 bases that match TRBD1. Germline CDR1 and CDR2: SNHLY and FYNNEI. The CDR3 runs 14 residues. V lost 3 bases, J lost 7 bases, and 5 bases stayed unmatched. The CDR3 spells CASSERQGKQPQHF. The CDR3 region has the DNA TGTGCCAGCAGTGAGAGACAGGGGAAACAGCCCCAGCATTTT. The variable domain in full, with the rest retrieved from reference TRBV2 and TRBJ1-5, is EPEVTQTPSHQVTQMGQEVILRCVPISNHLYFYWYRQILGQKVEFLVSFYNNEISEKSEIFDDQFSVERPDGSNFTLKIRSTKLEDSAMYFCASSERQGKQPQHFGDGTRLSIL.

This chain links TRBV19 with TRBJ1-1; D is ambiguous. There are 17 residues in the CDR3. Per the germline V gene, CDR1 is LNHDA and CDR2 is SQIVND (reference sequence). The ends were cut back, 0 bases at V and 4 bases at J, with 18 bases in the middle. DNA for the CDR3: TGTGCCAGTAGTATAGATCTATGGTCTATTCGTATCACTGAAGCTTTCTTT. Translated: CASSIDLWSIRITEAFF.

V gene TRBV19 combines with J gene TRBJ1-1; 8 nucleotides align to TRBD1. CDR3 length equals 16 residues. The V and J ends lost 4 bases and 2 bases, in that order; junction bases with no gene match: 9. Germline V gene data show CDR1 as LNHDA and CDR2 as SQIVND (reference sequence). The CDR3 sequence: CASSTWTGKGNTEAFF. The DNA for the CDR3 is TGTGCCAGTAGTACATGGACAGGGAAAGGAAACACTGAAGCTTTCTTT.

J is TRBJ2-1 and V is TRBV2; 7 positions agree with TRBD2. Per the germline V gene, CDR1 is SNHLY and CDR2 is FYNNEI. V gave up 0 bases and J gave up 15 bases; unmatched junction bases: 11. This CDR3 region has 14 residues. CDR3 DNA sequence: TGTGCCAGCAGTGAAGCTTCTCTTCGGGGGGTTCGGTTCTTC. Translation: CASSEASLRGVRFF.

The rearrangement links TRBV5-1 to TRBJ1-1, with TRBD1 matching over 11 bases. The germline V gene has CDR1 SGHRS and CDR2 YFSETQ. The J segment lost 3 bases and the V segment lost 2 bases, leaving 6 bases of the junction unmatched. The CDR3 spans 16 residues. CDR3 residues: CASSLGQGASDTEAFF. In DNA, the CDR3 is TGCGCCAGCAGCTTAGGACAGGGGGCGTCGGACACTGAAGCTTTCTTT.

This clone was recorded a few times. The V call is TRBV19, the J call TRBJ2-2; 9 bases align to TRBD2. Germline assignment: CDR1 LNHDA and CDR2 SQIVND (reference sequence). CDR3 length: 17 residues. Trimming took 2 bases from V and 6 from J; bases not matched to a gene: 10. CDR3 amino acids: CASSITPGTSWAGELFF. Here the CDR3 DNA reads TGTGCCAGTAGTATAACCCCCGGGACTAGCTGGGCCGGGGAGCTGTTTTTT.

A few counts support this clone. V and J are TRBV5-6 and TRBJ2-5; 12 bases map to TRBD2. The J segment lost 2 bases and the V segment lost 7 bases, leaving 6 bases of the junction unmatched. The CDR3 has 15 residues. The V gene's germline CDR1 is SGHDT and CDR2 YYEEEE. The DNA for the CDR3 is TGTGCCAGCTTGACTAGCGGGGGCCCTCAAGAGACCCAGTACTTC. Its translation is CASLTSGGPQETQYF. Combining the CDR3 with reference TRBV5-6 and TRBJ2-5 gives the whole variable domain DAGVTQSPTHLIKTRGQQVTLRCSPKSGHDTVSWYQQALGQGPQFIFQYYEEEERQRGNFPDRFSGHQFPNYSSELNVNALLLGDSALYLCASLTSGGPQETQYFGPGTRLLVL.

This clone was counted only a few times. The chain couples TRBV4-2 to TRBJ1-2, with a possible D match to TRBD1 (5 bases). Trimming stripped 0 bases from V and 7 bases from J, with 15 bases between. The CDR3 consists of 15 residues. Germline CDR1 is LGHNA and CDR2 is YNFKEQ. The CDR3 here is CASSQDITGLFGYTF. The CDR3 region has the DNA TGTGCCAGCAGCCAAGATATAACAGGTCTATTTGGCTACACCTTC.

This sequence joins TRBV7-2 and TRBJ2-5; perhaps TRBD1 as D (5 bases). Trimming removed 0 bases at V and 3 bases at J, with 8 bases between. Germline V gene lookup returns CDR1 SGHTA and CDR2 FQGNSA. There are 14 residues in the CDR3. The CDR3 reads CASSLAGAEETQYF. Written as DNA, the CDR3 is TGTGCCAGCAGCTTAGCAGGGGCGGAAGAGACCCAGTACTTC.

This clone was seen more than once but under ten times. CDR3 DNA sequence: TGTGCCAGCAGTCCCTTTGGGGCCAACGTCCTGACTTTC. It specifies CASSPFGANVLTF. The rearrangement links TRBV27 to TRBJ2-6; D not certain. The CDR3 extends over 13 amino acids. Germline CDR1 and CDR2: MNHEY and SMNVEV (reference sequence). Trimming pared 5 bases from V and 3 bases from J, leaving 5 bases between.

This clone was seen a few times. The chain has TRBV10-3 and TRBJ1-1; 9 bases fit TRBD1. V lost 0 bases to trimming and J lost 7 bases; unmatched junction nucleotides: 6. Germline loops: CDR1 ENHRY, CDR2 SYGVKD. There are 15 residues in the CDR3. The CDR3 sequence is CAISESRTGAGEAFF. The CDR3 DNA sequence: TGTGCCATCAGTGAGTCTCGGACAGGGGCGGGTGAAGCTTTCTTT.

This clone came up a few times. The CDR3 bases are TGTGCCAGCACCTCACGGGGGGCCGGGGAGCTGTTTTTT. This gives the protein CASTSRGAGELFF. V and J are TRBV28 and TRBJ2-2, with 7 bases matching TRBD2. Germline V gene sequence: CDR1 MDHEN, CDR2 SYDVKM. V dropped 7 bases and J dropped 6; count of bases not matched to a gene: 5. This CDR3 comprises 13 residues.

The V and J genes are TRBV10-3 and TRBJ2-7, with a tentative D call TRBD2 (5 bases). This CDR3 contains 13 residues. V lost 5 bases and J lost 0, with 8 bases in between. Germline V gene lookup returns CDR1 ENHRY and CDR2 SYGVKD. The CDR3 DNA sequence: TGTGCCATCAGTTCGGGAAACTCCTACGAGCAGTACTTC. It yields the protein CAISSGNSYEQYF.

The V and J genes are TRBV28 and TRBJ2-1, with TRBD2 matching over 13 bases. With 6 bases clipped from V and 10 bases from J, the junction kept 12 bases outside the gene matches. In germline, CDR1 is MDHEN, CDR2 SYDVKM. The CDR3 is 16 residues long. The DNA of the CDR3 is TGTGCCAGCAGCCCCACAGGGACTAGCGGGAATGGGGAGCAGTTCTTC. Translating it yields CASSPTGTSGNGEQFF.

The chain links TRBV2 to TRBJ1-6; D unclear. Trimming left V 6 bases short and J 7 bases short, with 7 bases between. Germline CDR1 and CDR2: SNHLY and FYNNEI. This CDR3 comprises 12 residues. The CDR3 reads CASRGVNSPLHF. CDR3 in DNA: TGTGCCAGCAGGGGCGTGAATTCACCCCTCCACTTT.

CDR3 sequence reads: CASSQIAFAGTGELFF. The DNA of the CDR3 is TGTGCCAGCAGTCAGATAGCCTTCGCCGGCACCGGGGAGCTGTTTTTT. V is TRBV27 and J is TRBJ2-2; D call uncertain. This CDR3 is 16 amino acids long. Germline CDR1 and CDR2: MNHEY and SMNVEV (reference sequence). Trimming took off 5 bases at V and 4 bases at J, with 17 bases between the two ends.

This sequence joins TRBV7-8 and TRBJ2-3; 8 nucleotides match TRBD1. The CDR3 has 17 amino acids. Unmatched junction bases numbered 12, after V lost 5 bases and J lost 2 bases. CDR1 is SGHVS, CDR2 FQNEAQ, per germline. CDR3 nucleotide sequence: TGTGCCAGCAGCCGTCACACGGACAGGGACCCCACAGATACGCAGTATTTT. This sequence encodes CASSRHTDRDPTDTQYF.

This clone has just a few counts. This sequence joins TRBV5-1 and TRBJ1-1, with D perhaps matching TRBD1 (5 bases). V lost 0 bases and J lost 4, with 10 bases in between. Per germline, CDR1 SGHRS and CDR2 YFSETQ. This CDR3 region has 14 residues. CDR3 sequence reads: CASSLGREGTEAFF. DNA for the CDR3: TGCGCCAGCAGCTTGGGCAGGGAAGGCACTGAAGCTTTCTTT.

This clone appeared a few times. The chain combines TRBV2 with TRBJ1-4; D perhaps matches TRBD1 (6 bases). V was trimmed by 3 bases and J by 4 bases, leaving 9 bases between them. CDR1 SNHLY and CDR2 FYNNEI come from the germline V gene. The CDR3 spans 14 residues. The DNA for the CDR3 is TGTGCCAGCAGTGAGGACAGATTTAATGAAAAACTGTTTTTT. Translation gives CASSEDRFNEKLFF.

The V gene is TRBV9, the J gene TRBJ2-1; the match to TRBD2 covers 12 bases. Germline V gives CDR1 SGDLS, CDR2 YYNGEE. The CDR3 length is 18 residues. J gave up 9 bases and V 0 bases, and 13 bases lay outside the gene matches. CDR3 in amino acids: CASSVDLRLAGGPGEQFF. The CDR3 region has the DNA TGTGCCAGCAGCGTAGACCTCAGGCTAGCGGGAGGGCCAGGTGAGCAGTTCTTC.

V usage is TRBV5-4 and J usage is TRBJ2-4; D might be TRBD1 (6 bases). V was shortened by 0 bases and J by 4 bases, with 14 bases between the two germline ends. The CDR3 contains 16 residues. CDR1 and CDR2 (germline): SGHNT, YYREEE (reference sequence). The CDR3 DNA follows: TGTGCCAGCAGCTTGGCGTCCAGGGGCCCTAAAAACATTCAGTACTTC. This translates into CASSLASRGPKNIQYF.

This chain joins TRBV28 and TRBJ2-5; 7 nucleotides match TRBD2. Looked up from germline, CDR1 is MDHEN and CDR2 is SYDVKM. Germline trimming cut 2 bases from V and 4 bases from J; bases unmatched to any gene: 10. This CDR3 has 16 residues. CDR3 bases: TGTGCCAGCAGTTTAGGGGGGGGTGGGCAATTAGAGACCCAGTACTTC. Protein sequence: CASSLGGGGQLETQYF.

The table lists this clone with a few counts. This sequence joins TRBV9 and TRBJ2-7; 7 bases agree with TRBD2. Looked up from germline, CDR1 is SGDLS and CDR2 is YYNGEE. V lost 0 bases, J lost 6 bases, and 9 bases stayed unmatched. The CDR3 covers 15 residues. CDR3 sequence (DNA): TGTGCCAGCAGCGTAGGGTCCAGCGGGACCGGCGAGCAGTACTTC. This translates into CASSVGSSGTGEQYF.

In its sample, this clone was seen a few times. The chain employs TRBV9 and TRBJ1-2; D is ambiguous. The CDR3 is 13 amino acids. V was pared by 0 bases and J by 3 bases, with 6 bases between. From germline, CDR1 is SGDLS and CDR2 YYNGEE. CDR3: CASSVDGDYGYTF. The CDR3 DNA sequence: TGTGCCAGCAGCGTAGACGGGGACTATGGCTACACCTTC.

This clone was found many times. The rearrangement uses TRBV15 and TRBJ2-2, with D perhaps TRBD2 (5 bases). From germline, CDR1 is LNHNV and CDR2 YYDKDF (reference sequence). Between the trimmed V and J ends, which lost 0 bases and 2 bases, there was a span of 13 bases. This CDR3 spans 17 amino acids. The CDR3 here is CATSRDLSGKNTGELFF. The CDR3 bases are TGTGCCACCAGCAGAGATCTTTCCGGGAAAAACACCGGGGAGCTGTTTTTT.

There are a few counts of this clone. The chain couples TRBV18 to TRBJ1-5, with TRBD1 matching 7 bases. This CDR3 contains 14 residues. V shed 2 bases and J 6 bases; nucleotides not matched to a gene: 4. In germline, CDR1 is KGHSH, CDR2 LQKENI. CDR3 sequence (DNA): TGTGCCAGCTCACCAGACAGGGCCGTTCAGCCCCAGCATTTT. This codes for CASSPDRAVQPQHF.

To note about this clone: The sample carries other DNA sequences with the same CDR3. The gene calls are TRBV5-1 and TRBJ2-1, with TRBD2 matching over 13 bases. Germline V gene sequence: CDR1 SGHRS, CDR2 YFSETQ. Trimming took 4 bases from V and 4 from J; bases not matched to a gene: 2. The CDR3 runs 15 residues. In nucleotides, the CDR3 is TGCGCCAGCAGCCCGGGACTAGCGGGGTACAATGAGCAGTTCTTC. This translates into CASSPGLAGYNEQFF.